Presented here are 9 T cell receptor beta chains from one specimen sequenced in a study of blood T cell repertoires in COVID-19. Sequencing was performed with immunoSEQ multiplex PCR; in TCRdb, only in-frame clones are kept and a portion is missing. The sample has roughly 200,000 clones; about 88% are singletons. The sample comprised peripheral blood. These receptor sequences come from a woman aged 80 or over with acute or convalescent COVID-19.

V and J are TRBV28 and TRBJ1-2, with D unresolved. The CDR3 covers 14 residues. V shed 4 bases and J shed 8 bases, with 17 bases lying between them. CDR1 is MDHEN and CDR2 is SYDVKM in the germline V gene. The CDR3 DNA reads as TGTGCCAGCAGTTCATCCGTGCCCCGGGGAGGCTACACCTTC. It yields the protein CASSSSVPRGGYTF.

This clone showed up just a few times. V gene TRBV28 combines with J gene TRBJ1-2, with 9 bases that match TRBD1. Germline values: CDR1 MDHEN, CDR2 SYDVKM. CDR3 length: 20 residues. Unmatched junction bases numbered 28, after V lost 6 bases and J lost 8 bases. CDR3: CASRPVGAVTPGTGFRGYTF. The CDR3 nucleotides are TGTGCCAGCAGACCGGTGGGAGCAGTTACCCCCGGGACAGGGTTTAGGGGCTACACCTTC.

The rearrangement joins TRBV19 to TRBJ2-7; the D is unclear. The CDR3 totals 15 residues. The V end was cut by 6 bases, the J end by 1 base, with 16 bases between. In germline, CDR1 is LNHDA, CDR2 SQIVND (reference sequence). In DNA form, the CDR3 reads TGTGCCAGTAGGGTTATGTCCGTCGGTTCCTACGAGCAGTACTTC. Amino acid sequence: CASRVMSVGSYEQYF.

The V gene is TRBV7-2, the J gene TRBJ1-1, with a possible D match to TRBD1 (5 bases). This CDR3 is 16 amino acids long. Germline V gene sequence: CDR1 SGHTA, CDR2 FQGNSA. V lost 1 base and J 5 bases, leaving 17 bases between the germline ends. The CDR3 region has the DNA TGTGCCAGCAGCTTAGTCGGCAGGGCCGGGGGAACTGAAGCTTTCTTT. Its protein product is CASSLVGRAGGTEAFF.

The genes are TRBV7-3 and TRBJ1-6; 11 bases match TRBD1. CDR3 length equals 14 residues. V lost 3 bases and J lost 10; bases outside the gene matches: 2. Per the germline V gene, CDR1 is SGHTA and CDR2 is FQGTGA. Here the CDR3 DNA reads TGTGCCAGCAGCTTGGGACAGGGGGTATCACCCCTCCACTTT. Its translation is CASSLGQGVSPLHF.

The chain links TRBV2 to TRBJ2-5; 8 bases are a match to TRBD1. The germline CDR1 and CDR2 sequences are SNHLY and FYNNEI. The V gene end was trimmed by 8 bases and the J gene end by 2 bases; junction bases not matched to a gene: 7. The CDR3 has 14 residues. The CDR3 DNA reads TGTGCCAGCGGCAAGACAGGGGTACAAGAGACCCAGTACTTC. Protein product: CASGKTGVQETQYF.

The chain has TRBV30 and TRBJ1-6; tentative D call: TRBD1 (6 bases). CDR3 length: 15 residues. With 2 bases removed from V and 14 bases from J, the gap between germline ends came to 22 bases. Germline values: CDR1 GTSNPN, CDR2 SVGIG (reference sequence). The CDR3 coding sequence is TGTGCCTGGAGTCCAACCCTCAGGGGCCGTTTGACCCTCCACTTT. It codes for CAWSPTLRGRLTLHF.

The chain recombines TRBV7-2 with TRBJ1-6; 9 bases agree with TRBD1. CDR1 is SGHTA and CDR2 is FQGNSA in the germline V gene. V trimming: 1 base; J trimming: 9 bases; junction bases outside the gene matches: 1. CDR3 size: 14 residues. This chain's CDR3 is CASSLDRGRSPLHF. As DNA, the CDR3 is TGTGCCAGCAGCTTAGACAGGGGGCGTTCACCCCTCCACTTT.

This chain links TRBV4-3 with TRBJ2-1, with a possible D match to TRBD2 (6 bases). This CDR3 is 14 amino acids long. Germline values: CDR1 LGHNA, CDR2 YSLEER. Trimming shortened V by 4 bases and J by 3 bases, and 10 bases separated the two germline ends. As DNA, the CDR3 is TGCGCCAGCAGCCCGGACTATAGCTACAATGAGCAGTTCTTC. Translating gives CASSPDYSYNEQFF.